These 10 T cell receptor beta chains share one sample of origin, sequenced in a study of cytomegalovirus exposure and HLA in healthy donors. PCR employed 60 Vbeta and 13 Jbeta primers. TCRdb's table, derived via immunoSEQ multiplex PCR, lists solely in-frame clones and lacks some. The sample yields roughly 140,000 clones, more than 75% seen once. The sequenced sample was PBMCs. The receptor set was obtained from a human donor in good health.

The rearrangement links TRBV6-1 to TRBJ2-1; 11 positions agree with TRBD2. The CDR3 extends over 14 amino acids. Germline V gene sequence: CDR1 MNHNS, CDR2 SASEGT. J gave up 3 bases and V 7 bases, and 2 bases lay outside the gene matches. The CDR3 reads CASTTSGGYNEQFF. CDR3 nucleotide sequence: TGTGCCAGCACCACTAGCGGGGGCTACAATGAGCAGTTCTTC.

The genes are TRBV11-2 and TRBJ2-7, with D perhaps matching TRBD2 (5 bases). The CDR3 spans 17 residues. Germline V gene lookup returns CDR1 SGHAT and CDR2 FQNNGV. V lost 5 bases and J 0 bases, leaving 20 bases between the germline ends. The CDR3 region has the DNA TGTGCCAGCAGCCCGAAGATTGAGCGGAGGAGCTCCTACGAGCAGTACTTC. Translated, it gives CASSPKIERRSSYEQYF.

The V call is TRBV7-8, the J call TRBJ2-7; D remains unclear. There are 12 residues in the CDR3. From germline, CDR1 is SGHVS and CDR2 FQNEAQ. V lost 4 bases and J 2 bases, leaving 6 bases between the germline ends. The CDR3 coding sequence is TGTGCCAGCAGCTCGACTCCCTACGAGCAGTACTTC. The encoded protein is CASSSTPYEQYF.

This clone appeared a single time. CDR3 sequence: CASSVEGQAYEQYF. CDR3 coding DNA: TGTGCCAGCAGCGTAGAGGGACAGGCGTACGAGCAGTACTTC. This chain links TRBV9 with TRBJ2-7, with 8 bases identical to TRBD1. The V and J ends lost 0 bases and 4 bases, in that order; junction bases with no gene match: 3. This CDR3 is built from 14 residues. The V gene's germline CDR1 is SGDLS and CDR2 YYNGEE.

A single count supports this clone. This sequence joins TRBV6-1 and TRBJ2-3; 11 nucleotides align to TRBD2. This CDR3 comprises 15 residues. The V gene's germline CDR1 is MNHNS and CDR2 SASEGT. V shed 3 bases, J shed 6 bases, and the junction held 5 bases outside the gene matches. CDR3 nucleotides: TGTGCCAGCAGTGATTTTAGCGGGGGGGCCGATACGCAGTATTTT. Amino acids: CASSDFSGGADTQYF.

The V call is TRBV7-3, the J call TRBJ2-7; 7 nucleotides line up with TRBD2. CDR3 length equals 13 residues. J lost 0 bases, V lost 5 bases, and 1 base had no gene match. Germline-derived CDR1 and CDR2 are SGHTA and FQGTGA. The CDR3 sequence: CASSRTSSYEQYF. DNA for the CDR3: TGTGCCAGCAGCCGGACTAGCTCCTACGAGCAGTACTTC.

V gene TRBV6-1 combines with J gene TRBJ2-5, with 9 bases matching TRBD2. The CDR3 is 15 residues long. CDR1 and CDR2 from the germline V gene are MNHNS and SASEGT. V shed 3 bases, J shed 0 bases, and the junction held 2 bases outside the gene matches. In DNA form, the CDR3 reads TGTGCCAGCAGTGATCTAGCGGGGAACCAAGAGACCCAGTACTTC. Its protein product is CASSDLAGNQETQYF.

The CDR3 coding sequence is TGTGCCAGCAGCCAAGATCCCTGGACAGGGCGACCCTACGAGCAGTACTTC. Translated, it gives CASSQDPWTGRPYEQYF. The rearrangement joins TRBV4-2 to TRBJ2-7, with 8 bases fitting TRBD1. V dropped 0 bases and J dropped 2; count of bases not matched to a gene: 9. Germline V lookup: CDR1 LGHNA, CDR2 YNFKEQ. This CDR3 has 17 amino acids.

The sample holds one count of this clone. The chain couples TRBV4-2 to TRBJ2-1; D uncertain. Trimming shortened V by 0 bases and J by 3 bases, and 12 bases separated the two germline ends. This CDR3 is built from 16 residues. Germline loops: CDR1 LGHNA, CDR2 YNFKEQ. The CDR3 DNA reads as TGTGCCAGCAGCCAAGACCTATATACTAACTACAATGAGCAGTTCTTC. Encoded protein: CASSQDLYTNYNEQFF.

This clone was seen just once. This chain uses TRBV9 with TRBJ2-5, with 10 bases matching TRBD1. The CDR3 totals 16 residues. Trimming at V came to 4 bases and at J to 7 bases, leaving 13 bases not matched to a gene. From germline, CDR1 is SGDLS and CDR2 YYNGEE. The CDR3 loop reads CASSPHTTGGGGTQYF. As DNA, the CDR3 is TGTGCCAGCAGCCCCCACACGACAGGGGGCGGGGGGACCCAGTACTTC.